The present T cell receptor (beta chain) was sequenced within a study of T-cell reconstitution after alpha-beta-depleted transplantation in children. General study points: Several hundred expanded graft clones reportedly supplied alpha-beta T cells about two months after transplant.

Preparation of the TCRbeta library was carried out with unique molecular identifiers. TCRdb independently ran MiXCR on the PCR reads; one entry per CDR3 protein. The sample lists 200,000 or so distinct CDR3 sequences; under 8.5% were seen once. In its sample, this clonotype was seen a few times. Its antigen is as yet unknown. The material was PBMCs, mostly from graft donor cells, obtained 360 days after TCRalphabeta/CD19-depleted stem cell transplant. The receptor was derived from a male patient aged 2 to 9 who had a stem cell transplant for acute myeloid leukemia, so the T cells may come from the graft donor.

The CDR3 sequence: CASSPDPTTYEQYF. In DNA form, the CDR3 reads TGCGCCAGCAGCCCCGACCCTACCACCTACGAGCAGTACTTC. This chain connects TRBV5-1 to TRBJ2-7; D call uncertain. This CDR3 spans 14 amino acids. Germline-derived CDR1 and CDR2 are SGHRS and YFSETQ. Trimming took 4 bases from V and 2 from J, leaving 13 bases between them.